These 15 T cell receptor beta chains were all obtained from the same sample, sequenced in a study of blood T cell repertoires in COVID-19. Method: immunoSEQ multiplex PCR; TCRdb's copy keeps in-frame clones and lacks some. The data hold 230,000 or so clones, with about 90% observed a single time. Sequencing was performed on peripheral blood. The receptors stem from a man aged 35-49 years with active or convalescent COVID-19.

This chain joins TRBV7-8 and TRBJ1-6; 7 positions match TRBD1. There are 18 residues in the CDR3. Germline CDR1 reads SGHVS; CDR2 reads FQNEAQ. V shed 5 bases and J 0 bases; nucleotides not matched to a gene: 10. For the CDR3, the DNA is TGTGCCAGCAGCCTTTCGCCGGGACAGAGCTCCTATAATTCACCCCTCCACTTT. It is translated as CASSLSPGQSSYNSPLHF. The full variable domain, completed using reference TRBV7-8 and TRBJ1-6, is GAGVSQSPRYKVAKRGQDVALRCDPISGHVSLFWYQQALGQGPEFLTYFQNEAQLDKSGLPSDRFFAERPEGSVSTLKIQRTQQEDSAVYLCASSLSPGQSSYNSPLHFGNGTRLTVT.

CDR3 sequence: CASSLQGVGTDTQYF. The CDR3 DNA reads as TGCGCCAGCAGCTTGCAGGGGGTGGGTACAGATACGCAGTATTTT. V usage is TRBV5-1 and J usage is TRBJ2-3, with 7 bases lining up with TRBD1. CDR1 and CDR2 from the germline V gene are SGHRS and YFSETQ. V lost 1 base to trimming and J lost 3 bases; unmatched junction nucleotides: 5. CDR3 size: 15 residues.

The table lists this clone with a count of one. V gene TRBV5-1 combines with J gene TRBJ2-7, with 10 bases that match TRBD1. The V gene end was trimmed by 6 bases and the J gene end by 0 bases; junction bases not matched to a gene: 6. CDR1 SGHRS and CDR2 YFSETQ come from the germline V gene. The CDR3 runs 15 residues. In DNA, the CDR3 is TGCGCCAGCACCCCGGGACAGGGGTTCTCCTACGAGCAGTACTTC. The encoded protein is CASTPGQGFSYEQYF.

J is TRBJ1-1 and V is TRBV27; weak D call: TRBD1 (6 bases). Trimming took 0 bases from V and 4 from J, leaving 12 bases between them. Germline-derived CDR1 and CDR2 are MNHEY and SMNVEV (reference sequence). The CDR3 has 15 amino acids. The CDR3 region is CASSLSSVQGTEAFF. CDR3 nucleotides: TGTGCCAGCAGTTTATCCTCAGTACAGGGCACTGAAGCTTTCTTT.

The chain joins TRBV6-5 to TRBJ2-1; D remains unclear. With 2 bases removed from V and 4 bases from J, the gap between germline ends came to 9 bases. This CDR3 is 14 amino acids long. Germline V CDR1 and CDR2: MNHEY, SVGAGI. In nucleotides, the CDR3 is TGTGCCAGCAGTTACCGTGCGGAATACAATGAGCAGTTCTTC. This codes for CASSYRAEYNEQFF.

J is TRBJ1-6 and V is TRBV11-2; no firm D call. The V end lost 5 bases, the J end lost 8 bases, and 16 bases lay between the germline ends. CDR1 SGHAT and CDR2 FQNNGV come from the germline V gene. The CDR3 is 15 amino acids. CDR3 in DNA: TGTGCCAGCAGCCTTACTTACAGCCAGGATTCACCCCTCCACTTT. Translated: CASSLTYSQDSPLHF.

The rearrangement links TRBV3-1 (or the pseudogene TRBV3-2) to TRBJ2-4; 9 nucleotides match TRBD2. From germline, CDR1 is LGHDT and CDR2 YNNKEL (reference sequence). Trimming removed 4 bases from V and 10 bases from J; junction bases left unmatched: 8. The CDR3 is made up of 14 amino acids. The CDR3 bases are TGTGCCAGCAGCCTCGGGGTAGCGGGGGTAATTCAGTACTTC. It encodes CASSLGVAGVIQYF.

The CDR3 nucleotides are TGTGCCAGCAGTTTGGGTCTAGCCAATTCACCCCTCCACTTT. This encodes CASSLGLANSPLHF. The chain has TRBV28 and TRBJ1-6; no definite D call. From germline, CDR1 is MDHEN and CDR2 SYDVKM. The CDR3 has 14 residues. The V gene lost 3 bases and the J gene lost 7 bases, with 10 bases spanning the gap.

The V and J genes are TRBV19 and TRBJ1-1, with a possible D match to TRBD1 (6 bases). The V end lost 6 bases, the J end lost 4 bases, and 15 bases lay between the germline ends. Germline values: CDR1 LNHDA, CDR2 SQIVND (reference sequence). The CDR3 is made up of 14 amino acids. CDR3 nucleotides: TGTGCCAGTAGGTTACAGGGTCGCGGCACTGAAGCTTTCTTT. It encodes CASRLQGRGTEAFF.

The chain employs TRBV7-9 and TRBJ2-7, with D possibly TRBD2 on 5 matching bases. The CDR3 extends over 14 amino acids. In germline, CDR1 is SEHNR, CDR2 FQNEAQ (reference sequence). V lost 1 base and J 3 bases, leaving 10 bases between the germline ends. The CDR3 region is CASSLVGGNYEQYF. Here the CDR3 DNA reads TGTGCCAGCAGCTTAGTAGGAGGTAACTACGAGCAGTACTTC.

This chain links TRBV19 with TRBJ1-2; D perhaps matches TRBD1 (5 bases). Per germline, CDR1 LNHDA and CDR2 SQIVND (reference sequence). The CDR3 spans 14 residues. Trimming stripped 6 bases from V and 4 bases from J, with 15 bases between. CDR3 amino acids: CASSRNRDFYGYTF. CDR3 coding DNA: TGTGCCAGTAGCCGCAATCGGGACTTCTATGGCTACACCTTC.

This clone was seen only a few times. The chain combines TRBV19 with TRBJ1-5, with D unclear. Germline assignment: CDR1 LNHDA and CDR2 SQIVND (reference sequence). This CDR3 region has 13 residues. V lost 5 bases and J lost 7, with 12 bases in between. The CDR3 DNA reads TGTGCCAGTAGTCCCACAGCCAAGCAGCCCCAGCATTTT. Its protein product is CASSPTAKQPQHF.

Notes on this clone: One end of the junction fails to match germline, which may point to a read error. The rearrangement joins TRBV5-1 to TRBJ2-1, with 10 bases matching TRBD2. Germline CDR1 reads SGHRS; CDR2 reads YFSETQ. The CDR3 has 16 amino acids. The CDR3 DNA follows: TGCGCCAGCAGTTTGGCTAGCGGGGGTTCCTACAATGAGCAGTTCTTC. Protein sequence: CASSLASGGSYNEQFF. The full variable domain, completed using reference TRBV5-1 and TRBJ2-1, is KAGVTQTPRYLIKTRGQQVTLSCSPISGHRSVSWYQQTPGQGLQFLFEYFSETQRNKGNFPGRFSGRQFSNSRSEMNVSTLELGDSALYLCASSLASGGSYNEQFFGPGTRLTVL.

This clone was detected only once. This rearrangement joins TRBV4-2 to TRBJ2-5; TRBD2 matches 9 bases. The CDR3 spans 14 residues. The J segment lost 3 bases and the V segment lost 4 bases, leaving 3 bases of the junction unmatched. Germline assignment: CDR1 LGHNA and CDR2 YNFKEQ. The CDR3, as DNA: TGTGCCAGCAGCCTGAAGCGGGGGGAAGAGACCCAGTACTTC. It yields the protein CASSLKRGEETQYF.

The gene calls are TRBV2 and TRBJ2-7; D remains unclear. V lost 10 bases and J lost 6, with 16 bases in between. The CDR3 is 12 residues long. Germline V gene sequence: CDR1 SNHLY, CDR2 FYNNEI. The DNA for the CDR3 is TGTGCCACCCAGCGAAGTAAAAGCGAGCAGTACTTC. Encoded protein: CATQRSKSEQYF.